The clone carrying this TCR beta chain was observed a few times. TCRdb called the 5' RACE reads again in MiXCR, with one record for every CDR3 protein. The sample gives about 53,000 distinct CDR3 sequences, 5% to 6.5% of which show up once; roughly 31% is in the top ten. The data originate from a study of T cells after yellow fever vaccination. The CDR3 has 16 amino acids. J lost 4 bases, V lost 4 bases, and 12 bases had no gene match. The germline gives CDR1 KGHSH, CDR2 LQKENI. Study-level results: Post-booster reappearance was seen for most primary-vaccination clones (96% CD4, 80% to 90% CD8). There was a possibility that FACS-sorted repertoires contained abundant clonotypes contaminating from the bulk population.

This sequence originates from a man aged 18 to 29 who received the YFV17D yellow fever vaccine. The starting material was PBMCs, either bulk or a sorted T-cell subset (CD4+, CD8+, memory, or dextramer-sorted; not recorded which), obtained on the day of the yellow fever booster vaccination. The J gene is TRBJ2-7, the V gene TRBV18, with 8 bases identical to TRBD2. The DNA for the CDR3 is TGTGCCAGCTCACTCGGAGGGAGCGGGGGACCGTACGAGCAGTACTTC. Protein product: CASSLGGSGGPYEQYF.